The 5 T cell receptor beta chains below were found in one sample sequenced in a study of blood T cell repertoires in COVID-19. Profiling relied on immunoSEQ multiplex PCR, and the TCRdb table lists in-frame clones only, not all of them. The repertoire has under 150,000 clones, about 70% of them found once; the top ten carry approximately 2.3%. Sequencing used peripheral blood. The receptor source for this set is a woman aged 70 to 79 with acute or convalescent COVID-19.

The rearrangement uses TRBV3-1 (or the pseudogene TRBV3-2) and TRBJ2-5, with TRBD2 matching 7 bases. This CDR3 contains 18 residues. Germline CDR1 and CDR2: LGHDT and YNNKEL (reference sequence). J was trimmed by 1 base and V by 5 bases; bases with no gene match: 16. The CDR3 region is CASSTRLASRGTQETQYF. The CDR3 DNA sequence: TGTGCCAGCAGCACCCGACTAGCCTCCCGGGGAACCCAAGAGACCCAGTACTTC.

This chain links TRBV9 with TRBJ2-3; 8 bases are shared with TRBD2. Per germline, CDR1 SGDLS and CDR2 YYNGEE. This CDR3 region has 14 residues. The V gene end was trimmed by 3 bases and the J gene end by 4 bases; junction bases not matched to a gene: 4. CDR3 in amino acids: CASSAGGGPDTQYF. CDR3 bases: TGTGCCAGCAGCGCCGGGGGGGGCCCAGATACGCAGTATTTT. The variable domain in full, with the rest retrieved from reference TRBV9 and TRBJ2-3, is DSGVTQTPKHLITATGQRVTLRCSPRSGDLSVYWYQQSLDQGLQFLIQYYNGEERAKGNILERFSAQQFPDLHSELNLSSLELGDSALYFCASSAGGGPDTQYFGPGTRLTVL.

The gene calls are TRBV4-2 and TRBJ1-4; TRBD1 agrees at 8 bases. CDR1 LGHNA and CDR2 YNFKEQ come from the germline V gene. This CDR3 is 15 amino acids long. Unmatched junction bases numbered 5, after V lost 1 base and J lost 7 bases. CDR3 coding DNA: TGTGCCAGCAGCCAAGGCGCAGGGGGCGGTGAAAAACTGTTTTTT. This encodes CASSQGAGGGEKLFF.

The chain uses TRBV6-5 and TRBJ1-2, with a tentative D call TRBD1 (6 bases). CDR3 length: 12 amino acids. Trimming shortened V by 7 bases and J by 5 bases, and 11 bases separated the two germline ends. Germline V gene data show CDR1 as MNHEY and CDR2 as SVGAGI. The CDR3 reads CASNRDYYGYTF. CDR3 nucleotides: TGTGCCAGCAACAGGGATTATTATGGCTACACCTTC.

The sample holds a few counts of this clone. This chain links TRBV28 with TRBJ1-2; TRBD1 matches 9 bases. The CDR3 extends over 13 amino acids. After removal of 10 bases from V and 1 base from J, the junction contained 4 bases not matched to a gene. Germline assignment: CDR1 MDHEN and CDR2 SYDVKM. The CDR3 loop is CATTGGGNYGYTF. The CDR3 DNA is TGTGCCACTACAGGGGGCGGTAACTATGGCTACACCTTC.